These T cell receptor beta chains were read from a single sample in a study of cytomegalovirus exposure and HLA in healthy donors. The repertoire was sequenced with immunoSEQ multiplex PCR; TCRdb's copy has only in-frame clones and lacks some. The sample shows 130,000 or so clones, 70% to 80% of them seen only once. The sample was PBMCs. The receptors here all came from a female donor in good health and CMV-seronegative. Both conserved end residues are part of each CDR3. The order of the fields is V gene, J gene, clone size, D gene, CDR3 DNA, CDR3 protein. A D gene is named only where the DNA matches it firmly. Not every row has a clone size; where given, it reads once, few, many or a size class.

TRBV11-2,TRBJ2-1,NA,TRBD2,TGTGCCAGCAGCCCCCAGCGGGAGAACCAGTTCTTC,CASSPQRENQFF
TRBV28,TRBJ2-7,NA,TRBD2,TGTGCCAGCAGCCTGATCAGGAGACTAGCGGTCTACGAGCAGTACTTC,CASSLIRRLAVYEQYF
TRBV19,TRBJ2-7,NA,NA,TGTGCCAGTAGGAGAGAGGACAGTTTCCTTCCCTACGAGCAGTACTTC,CASRREDSFLPYEQYF
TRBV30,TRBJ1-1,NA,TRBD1,TGTGCCTGGAGTCCACCGGGACAGGGGTCCCTGGACACTGAAGCTTTCTTT,CAWSPPGQGSLDTEAFF
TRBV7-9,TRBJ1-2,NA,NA,TGTGCCAGCAGCCACGGGCCGCCACAGGACTATGGCTACACCTTC,CASSHGPPQDYGYTF
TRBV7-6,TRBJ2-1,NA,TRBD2,TGTGCCAGCAGCTTAGAGGCTAGCGGATACAATGAGCAGTTCTTC,CASSLEASGYNEQFF
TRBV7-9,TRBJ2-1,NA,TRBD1,TGTGCCAGCATCGACGGGACAGTCGCCTACAATGAGCAGTTCTTC,CASIDGTVAYNEQFF
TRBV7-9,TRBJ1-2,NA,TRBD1,TGTGCCAGCAGCCCGAGCGGAGGGGGCGACCGCTATGGCTACACCTTC,CASSPSGGGDRYGYTF
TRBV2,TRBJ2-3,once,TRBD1,TGTGCCAGCAGCATAGACAGGGGTCAGCCCCAGTATTTT,CASSIDRGQPQYF
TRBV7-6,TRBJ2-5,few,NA,TGTGCCAGCAGCCAACCCCGAGACAGGGAGACCCAGTACTTC,CASSQPRDRETQYF